This entry is about one TCR beta chain. This specimen belongs to a study of blood T cell repertoires in COVID-19. In the study overall: Italy, Spain and the United States were the sources of the convalescent and acute COVID-19 samples. The analysed material was cDNA or gDNA that came from T cells, B-cell-depleted T cells, or PBMCs.

During active infection, Seattle patients enrolled and were then monitored through disease. The CDR3 contains 17 residues. J gave up 5 bases and V 1 base, and 10 bases lay outside the gene matches. CDR1 and CDR2 (germline): LGHDT, YNNKEL (reference sequence). As handled by the study authors: Nucleated cell number was recorded as an estimate derived from reference gene primer amplification. Some clones are missing from TCRdb's copy, which holds only in-frame ones; the method was immunoSEQ multiplex PCR. The DNA gave D and trimming, while V, J and clone size come from that table. The sample lists 150,000 to 200,000 clones; 83% were seen once.

The receptor comes from a woman in her seventies with COVID-19, enrolled during active disease. The sequencing sample was made of peripheral blood. The chain has TRBV3-1 (or the pseudogene TRBV3-2) and TRBJ2-5; 10 bases align to TRBD2. The CDR3 is CASSQVSPSGGSETQYF. The CDR3 nucleotides read TGTGCCAGCAGCCAAGTTTCCCCTAGCGGGGGCTCGGAGACCCAGTACTTC.